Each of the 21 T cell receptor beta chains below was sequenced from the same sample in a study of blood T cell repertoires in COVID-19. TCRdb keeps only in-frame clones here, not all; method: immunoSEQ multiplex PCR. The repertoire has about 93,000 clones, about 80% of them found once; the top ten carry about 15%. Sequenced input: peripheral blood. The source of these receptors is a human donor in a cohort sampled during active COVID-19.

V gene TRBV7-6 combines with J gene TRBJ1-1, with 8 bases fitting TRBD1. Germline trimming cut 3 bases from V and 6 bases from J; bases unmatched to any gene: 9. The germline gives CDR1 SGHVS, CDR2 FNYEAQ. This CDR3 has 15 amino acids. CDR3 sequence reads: CASSLETTGAAEAFF. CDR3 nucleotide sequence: TGTGCCAGCAGCTTGGAAACGACAGGGGCCGCTGAAGCTTTCTTT.

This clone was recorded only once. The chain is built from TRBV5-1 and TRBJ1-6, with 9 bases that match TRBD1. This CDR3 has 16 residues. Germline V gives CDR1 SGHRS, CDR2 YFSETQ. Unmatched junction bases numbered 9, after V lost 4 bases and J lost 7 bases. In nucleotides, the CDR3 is TGCGCCAGCAGCCTCCGCCCGGGACAGGGAAATTCACCCCTCCACTTT. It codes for CASSLRPGQGNSPLHF.

The CDR3 sequence: CASSENSVLGDTQYF. The DNA of the CDR3 is TGTGCCAGCAGTGAAAATAGCGTTCTCGGGGATACGCAGTATTTT. The genes are TRBV2 and TRBJ2-3, with a tentative D call TRBD2 (5 bases). The CDR3 spans 15 residues. V was trimmed by 2 bases and J by 6 bases, leaving 15 bases between them. The V gene's germline CDR1 is SNHLY and CDR2 FYNNEI.

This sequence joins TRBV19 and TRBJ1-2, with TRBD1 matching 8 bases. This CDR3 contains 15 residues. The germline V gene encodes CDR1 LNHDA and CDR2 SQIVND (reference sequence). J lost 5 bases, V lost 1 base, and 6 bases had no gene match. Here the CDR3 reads CASSIVGQGGYGYTF. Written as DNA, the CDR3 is TGTGCCAGTAGTATAGTTGGACAGGGAGGTTATGGCTACACCTTC. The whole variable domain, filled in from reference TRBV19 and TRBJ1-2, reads DGGITQSPKYLFRKEGQNVTLSCEQNLNHDAMYWYRQDPGQGLRLIYYSQIVNDFQKGDIAEGYSVSREKKESFPLTVTSAQKNPTAFYLCASSIVGQGGYGYTFGSGTRLTVV.

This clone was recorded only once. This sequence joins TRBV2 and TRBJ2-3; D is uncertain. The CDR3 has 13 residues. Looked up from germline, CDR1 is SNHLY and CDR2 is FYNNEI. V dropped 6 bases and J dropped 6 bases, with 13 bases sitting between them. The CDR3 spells CASRPGSKDTQYF. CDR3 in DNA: TGTGCCAGCAGACCAGGATCTAAGGATACGCAGTATTTT.

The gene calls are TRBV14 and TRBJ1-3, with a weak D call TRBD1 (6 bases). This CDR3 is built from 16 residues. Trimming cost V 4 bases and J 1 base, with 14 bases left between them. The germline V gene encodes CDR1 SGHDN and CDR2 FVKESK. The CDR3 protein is CASSLERGMSGNTIYF. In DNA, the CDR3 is TGTGCCAGCAGCCTGGAAAGGGGGATGTCTGGAAACACCATATATTTT.

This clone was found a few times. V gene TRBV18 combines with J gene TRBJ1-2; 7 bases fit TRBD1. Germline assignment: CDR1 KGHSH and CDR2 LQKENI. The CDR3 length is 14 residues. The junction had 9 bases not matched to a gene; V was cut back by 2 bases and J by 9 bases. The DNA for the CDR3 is TGTGCCAGCTCACCAGCCGGTGACAGGGAGAGCTACACCTTC. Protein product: CASSPAGDRESYTF. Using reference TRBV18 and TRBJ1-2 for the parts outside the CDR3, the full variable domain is NAGVMQNPRHLVRRRGQEARLRCSPMKGHSHVYWYRQLPEEGLKFMVYLQKENIIDESGMPKERFSAEFPKEGPSILRIQQVVRGDSAAYFCASSPAGDRESYTFGSGTRLTVV.

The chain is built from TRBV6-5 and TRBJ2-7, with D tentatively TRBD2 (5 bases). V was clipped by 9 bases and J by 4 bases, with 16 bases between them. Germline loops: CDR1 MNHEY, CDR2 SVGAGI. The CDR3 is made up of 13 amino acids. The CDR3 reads CASRGLSAYEQYF. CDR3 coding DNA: TGTGCCAGTCGCGGGCTGTCGGCATACGAGCAGTACTTC.

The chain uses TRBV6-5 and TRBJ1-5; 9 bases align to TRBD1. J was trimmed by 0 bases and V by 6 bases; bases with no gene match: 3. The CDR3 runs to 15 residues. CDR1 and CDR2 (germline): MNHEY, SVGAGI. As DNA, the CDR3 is TGTGCCAGCAGCCGGGACAGGGCTAGCAATCAGCCCCAGCATTTT. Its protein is CASSRDRASNQPQHF.

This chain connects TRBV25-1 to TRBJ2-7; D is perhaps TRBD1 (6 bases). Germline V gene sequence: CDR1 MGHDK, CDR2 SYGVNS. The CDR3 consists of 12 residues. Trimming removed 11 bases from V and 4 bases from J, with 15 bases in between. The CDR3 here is CAYLGQQYEQYF. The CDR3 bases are TGTGCCTATCTCGGACAGCAATACGAGCAGTACTTC.

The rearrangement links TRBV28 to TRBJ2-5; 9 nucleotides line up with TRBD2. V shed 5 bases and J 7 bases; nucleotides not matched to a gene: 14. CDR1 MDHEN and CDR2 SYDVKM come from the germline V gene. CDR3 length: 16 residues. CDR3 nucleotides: TGTGCCAGCAGTCCTCTAAGGGTGCGGGAGGGGGGGACCCAGTACTTC. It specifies CASSPLRVREGGTQYF.

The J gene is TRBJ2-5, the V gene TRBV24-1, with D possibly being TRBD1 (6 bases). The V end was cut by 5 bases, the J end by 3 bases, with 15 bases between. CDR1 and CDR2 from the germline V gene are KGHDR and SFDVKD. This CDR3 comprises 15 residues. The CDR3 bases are TGTGCCACCAGTGCCGTCGACCGGACAGAAGAGACCCAGTACTTC. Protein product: CATSAVDRTEETQYF.

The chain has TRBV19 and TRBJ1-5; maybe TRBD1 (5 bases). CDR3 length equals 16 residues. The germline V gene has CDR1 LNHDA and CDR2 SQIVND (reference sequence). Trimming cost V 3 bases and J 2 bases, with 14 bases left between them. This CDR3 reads CASSIGAGLGNQPQHF. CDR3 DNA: TGTGCCAGTAGTATTGGGGCAGGTTTAGGCAATCAGCCCCAGCATTTT.

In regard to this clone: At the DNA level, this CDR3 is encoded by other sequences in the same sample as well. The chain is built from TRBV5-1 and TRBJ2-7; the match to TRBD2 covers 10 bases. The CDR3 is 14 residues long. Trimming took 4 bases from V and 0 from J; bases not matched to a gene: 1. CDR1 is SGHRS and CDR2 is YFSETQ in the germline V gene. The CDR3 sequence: CASSPSGSSYEQYF. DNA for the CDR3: TGCGCCAGCAGCCCTAGCGGGAGCTCCTACGAGCAGTACTTC. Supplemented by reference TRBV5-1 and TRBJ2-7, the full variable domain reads KAGVTQTPRYLIKTRGQQVTLSCSPISGHRSVSWYQQTPGQGLQFLFEYFSETQRNKGNFPGRFSGRQFSNSRSEMNVSTLELGDSALYLCASSPSGSSYEQYFGPGTRLTVT.

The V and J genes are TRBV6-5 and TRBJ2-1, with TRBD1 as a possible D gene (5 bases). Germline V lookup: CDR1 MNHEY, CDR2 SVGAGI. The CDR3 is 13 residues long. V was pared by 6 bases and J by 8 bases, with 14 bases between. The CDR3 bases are TGTGCCAGCAGCCCCAGGGTTCCCGATGAGCAGTTCTTC. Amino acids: CASSPRVPDEQFF.

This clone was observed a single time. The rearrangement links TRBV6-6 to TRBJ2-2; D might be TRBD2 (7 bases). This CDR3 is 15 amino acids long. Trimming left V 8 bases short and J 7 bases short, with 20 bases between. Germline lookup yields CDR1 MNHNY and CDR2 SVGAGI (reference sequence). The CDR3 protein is CASRGASATVGELFF. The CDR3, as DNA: TGTGCCAGCCGGGGGGCTAGCGCTACTGTCGGGGAGCTGTTTTTT.

CDR3 protein: CASSSLPSSYNEQFF. The DNA for the CDR3 is TGCGCCAGCAGCTCCTTGCCGAGCTCCTACAATGAGCAGTTCTTC. The chain recombines TRBV5-1 with TRBJ2-1; D gene unclear. Trimming stripped 3 bases from V and 0 bases from J, with 10 bases between. The length of the CDR3 is 15 residues. Germline-derived CDR1 and CDR2 are SGHRS and YFSETQ.

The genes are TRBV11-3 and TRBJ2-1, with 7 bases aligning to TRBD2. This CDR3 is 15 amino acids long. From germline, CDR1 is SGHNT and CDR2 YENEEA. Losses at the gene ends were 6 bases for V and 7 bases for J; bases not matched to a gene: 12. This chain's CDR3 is CASRPGLDKGNEQFF. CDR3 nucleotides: TGTGCCAGCAGACCTGGACTAGATAAGGGGAATGAGCAGTTCTTC.

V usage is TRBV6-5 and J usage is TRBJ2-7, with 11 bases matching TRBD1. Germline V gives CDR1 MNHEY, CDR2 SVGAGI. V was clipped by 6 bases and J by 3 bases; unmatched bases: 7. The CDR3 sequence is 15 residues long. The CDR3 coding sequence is TGTGCCAGCAGCTTCCGGGACAGGGGGTTCTACGAGCAGTACTTC. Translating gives CASSFRDRGFYEQYF.

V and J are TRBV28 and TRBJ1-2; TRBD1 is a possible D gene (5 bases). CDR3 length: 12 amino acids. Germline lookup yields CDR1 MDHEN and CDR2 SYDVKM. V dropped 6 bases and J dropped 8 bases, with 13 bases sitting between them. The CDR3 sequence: CASRKQAAGYTF. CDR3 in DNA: TGTGCCAGCAGGAAACAGGCGGCGGGCTACACCTTC.

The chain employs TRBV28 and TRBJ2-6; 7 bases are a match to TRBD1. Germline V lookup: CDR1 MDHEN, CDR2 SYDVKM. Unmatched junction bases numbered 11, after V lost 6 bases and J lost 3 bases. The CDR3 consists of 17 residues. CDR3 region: CASRTTGYFSGANVLTF. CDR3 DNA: TGTGCCAGCAGAACGACAGGGTACTTTAGTGGGGCCAACGTCCTGACTTTC.